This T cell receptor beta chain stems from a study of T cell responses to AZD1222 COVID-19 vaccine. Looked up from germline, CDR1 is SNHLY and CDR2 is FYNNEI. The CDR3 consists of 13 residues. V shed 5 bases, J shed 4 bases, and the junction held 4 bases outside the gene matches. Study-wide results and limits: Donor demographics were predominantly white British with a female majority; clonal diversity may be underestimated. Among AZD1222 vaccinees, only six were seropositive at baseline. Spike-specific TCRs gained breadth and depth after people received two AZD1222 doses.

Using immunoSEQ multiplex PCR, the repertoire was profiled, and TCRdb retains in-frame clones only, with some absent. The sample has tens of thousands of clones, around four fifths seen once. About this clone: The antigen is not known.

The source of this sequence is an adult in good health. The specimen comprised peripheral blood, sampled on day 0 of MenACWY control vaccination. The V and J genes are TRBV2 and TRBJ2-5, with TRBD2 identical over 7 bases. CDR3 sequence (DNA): TGTGCCAGCAGTAGACTAGCCGTAGAGACCCAGTACTTC. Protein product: CASSRLAVETQYF.